This T cell receptor beta chain was recorded in a study of Graves' ophthalmopathy and Graves' hyperthyroidism. This clonotype has a count of ten or more. What it recognizes is unknown. Overall study results and limits: From stable hyperthyroidism, ophthalmopathy was separated by a 13-signature model with 85% to 90% sensitivity and 75% to 84% specificity.

The TCR beta CDR3 regions underwent amplification from RNA transcripts. HTBI primers were employed in first-round RT-PCR, then a second-round multiplex PCR followed. Each CDR3 protein is one row after TCRdb ran MiXCR on the multiplex PCR reads. Of about 370,000 distinct CDR3 sequences in the sample, approximately 20% were seen once. Moderate-to-severe activity, with CAS ≥3, NOSPECS ≥4 and duration under 3 months, characterized the donors with ophthalmopathy. Each diagnosis was determined on the basis of clinical symptoms, serum thyroxine, TRAb, thyroid ultrasound and orbital computed tomography. The TCR sequence derives from a woman younger than 30 with Graves' ophthalmopathy. What was sequenced was peripheral blood.

The CDR3, as DNA: TGTGCCAGCCACCCCCGAATGAACACTGAAGCTTTCTTT. This encodes CASHPRMNTEAFF. The chain employs TRBV6-2 or TRBV6-3 and TRBJ1-1; no clear D gene. Trimming shortened V by 8 bases and J by 0 bases, and 10 bases separated the two germline ends. This CDR3 has 13 residues. CDR1 and CDR2 (germline): MNHEY, SVGEGT.